This T cell receptor (beta chain) was observed in a study of blood T cell repertoires in COVID-19. Study in general: COVID-19 samples, acute and convalescent, were from the United States, Italy and Spain. Sample material is recorded as cDNA or gDNA derived from T cells, B-cell-depleted T cells, or PBMCs.

Trimming took 4 bases from V and 5 from J; bases not matched to a gene: 6. Germline V gene data show CDR1 as MGHRA and CDR2 as YSYEKL. CDR3 length: 15 residues. The table came from immunoSEQ multiplex PCR; TCRdb's copy has only in-frame clones and leaves some out. This sample has 150,000 to 200,000 clones, with 70% to 90% found just once. The chain couples TRBV4-1 to TRBJ2-5; 11 positions agree with TRBD2. The origin of this receptor is a woman aged 25 to 39 with acute or convalescent COVID-19. Sequenced: peripheral blood. The CDR3 region is CASSPLLAGEETQYF. The CDR3 DNA reads TGCGCCAGCAGCCCTCTACTAGCGGGAGAGGAGACCCAGTACTTC.